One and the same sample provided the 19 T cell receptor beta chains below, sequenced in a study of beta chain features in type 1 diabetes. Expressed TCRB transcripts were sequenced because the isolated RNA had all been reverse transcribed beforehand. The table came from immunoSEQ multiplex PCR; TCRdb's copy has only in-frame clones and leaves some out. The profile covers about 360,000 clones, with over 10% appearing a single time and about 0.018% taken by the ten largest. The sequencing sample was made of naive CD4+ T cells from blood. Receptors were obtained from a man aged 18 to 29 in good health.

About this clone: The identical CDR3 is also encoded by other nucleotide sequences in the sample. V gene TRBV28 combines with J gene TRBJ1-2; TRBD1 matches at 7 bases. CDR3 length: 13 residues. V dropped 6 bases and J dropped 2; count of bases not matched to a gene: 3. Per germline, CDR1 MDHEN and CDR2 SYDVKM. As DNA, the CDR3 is TGTGCCAGCAGCCGACAGGGCAACTATGGCTACACCTTC. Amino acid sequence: CASSRQGNYGYTF.

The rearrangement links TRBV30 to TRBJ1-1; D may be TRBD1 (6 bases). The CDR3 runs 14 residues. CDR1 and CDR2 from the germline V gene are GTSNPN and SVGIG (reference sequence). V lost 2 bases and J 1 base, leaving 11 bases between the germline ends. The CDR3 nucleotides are TGTGCCTGGAGTACAGGGACACGGAACACTGAAGCTTTCTTT. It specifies CAWSTGTRNTEAFF. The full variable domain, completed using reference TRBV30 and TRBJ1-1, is SQTIHQWPATLVQPVGSPLSLECTVEGTSNPNLYWYRQAAGRGLQLLFYSVGIGQISSEVPQNLSASRPQDRQFILSSKKLLLSDSGFYLCAWSTGTRNTEAFFGQGTRLTVV.

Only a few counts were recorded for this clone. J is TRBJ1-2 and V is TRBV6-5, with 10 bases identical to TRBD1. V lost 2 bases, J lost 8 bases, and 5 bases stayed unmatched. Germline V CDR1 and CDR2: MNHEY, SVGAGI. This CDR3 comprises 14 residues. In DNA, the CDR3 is TGTGCCAGCAGTTACAAGGGGACAGGGGACGGCTACACCTTC. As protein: CASSYKGTGDGYTF.

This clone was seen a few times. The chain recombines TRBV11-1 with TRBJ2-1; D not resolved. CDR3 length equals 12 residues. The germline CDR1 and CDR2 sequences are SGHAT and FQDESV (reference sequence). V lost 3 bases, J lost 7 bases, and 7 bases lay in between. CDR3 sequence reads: CASSFFGNEQFF. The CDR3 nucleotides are TGTGCCAGCAGCTTTTTCGGGAATGAGCAGTTCTTC.

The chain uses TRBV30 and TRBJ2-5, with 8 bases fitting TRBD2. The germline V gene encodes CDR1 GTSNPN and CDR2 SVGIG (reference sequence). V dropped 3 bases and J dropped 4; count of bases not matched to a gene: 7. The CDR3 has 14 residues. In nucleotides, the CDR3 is TGTGCCTGGAGAGGAGCGGGGGTAATAGAGACCCAGTACTTC. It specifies CAWRGAGVIETQYF.

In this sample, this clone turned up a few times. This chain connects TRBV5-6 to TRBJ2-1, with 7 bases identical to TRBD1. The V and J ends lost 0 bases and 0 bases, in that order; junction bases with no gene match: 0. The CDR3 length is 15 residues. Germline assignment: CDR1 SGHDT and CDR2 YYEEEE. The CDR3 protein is CASSLGDSSYNEQFF. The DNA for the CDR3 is TGTGCCAGCAGCTTGGGGGACAGCTCCTACAATGAGCAGTTCTTC.

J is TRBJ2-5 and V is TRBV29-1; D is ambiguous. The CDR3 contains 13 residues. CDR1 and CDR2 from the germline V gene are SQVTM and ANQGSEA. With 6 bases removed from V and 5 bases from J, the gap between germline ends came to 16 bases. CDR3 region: CSVSPGVKETQYF. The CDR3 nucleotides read TGCAGCGTATCGCCCGGAGTAAAGGAGACCCAGTACTTC.

The CDR3: CASRLTGNLYNEQFF. The CDR3 DNA follows: TGCGCCAGCAGATTAACAGGGAACCTCTACAATGAGCAGTTCTTC. This rearrangement joins TRBV5-1 to TRBJ2-1; the D gene is possibly TRBD1 (6 bases). Trimming pared 5 bases from V and 3 bases from J, leaving 15 bases between. CDR1 is SGHRS, CDR2 YFSETQ, per germline. The CDR3 length is 15 residues.

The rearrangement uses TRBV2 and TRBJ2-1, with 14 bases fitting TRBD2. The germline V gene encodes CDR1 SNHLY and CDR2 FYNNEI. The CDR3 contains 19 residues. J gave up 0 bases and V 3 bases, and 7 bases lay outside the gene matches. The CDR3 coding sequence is TGTGCCAGCAGTGACCGAGGGACTAGCGGGAGCGCCTCCTACAATGAGCAGTTCTTC. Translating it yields CASSDRGTSGSASYNEQFF.

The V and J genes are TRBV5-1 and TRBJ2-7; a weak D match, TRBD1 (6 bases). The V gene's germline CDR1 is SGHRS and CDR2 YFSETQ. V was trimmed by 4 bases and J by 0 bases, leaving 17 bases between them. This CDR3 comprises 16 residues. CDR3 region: CASSQPRQELSYEQYF. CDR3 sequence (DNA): TGCGCCAGCAGCCAACCTAGACAGGAACTCTCCTACGAGCAGTACTTC.

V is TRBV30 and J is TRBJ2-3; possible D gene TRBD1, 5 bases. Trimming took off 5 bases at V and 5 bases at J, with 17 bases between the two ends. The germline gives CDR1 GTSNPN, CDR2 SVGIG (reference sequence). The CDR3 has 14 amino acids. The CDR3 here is CAWEGWGRIDTQYF. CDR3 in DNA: TGTGCCTGGGAAGGTTGGGGCAGGATAGATACGCAGTATTTT.

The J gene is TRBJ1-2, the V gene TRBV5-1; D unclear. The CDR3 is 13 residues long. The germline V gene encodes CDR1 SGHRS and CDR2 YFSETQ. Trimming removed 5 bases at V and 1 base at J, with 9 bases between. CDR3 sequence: CASSREGNYGYTF. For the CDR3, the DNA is TGCGCCAGCAGTCGGGAGGGTAACTATGGCTACACCTTC.

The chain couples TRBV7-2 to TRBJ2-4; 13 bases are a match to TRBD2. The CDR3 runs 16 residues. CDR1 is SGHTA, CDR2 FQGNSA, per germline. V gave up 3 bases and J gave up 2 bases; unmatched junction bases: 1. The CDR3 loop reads CASSLTSGGTKNIQYF. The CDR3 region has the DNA TGTGCCAGCAGCTTGACTAGCGGGGGGACCAAAAACATTCAGTACTTC.

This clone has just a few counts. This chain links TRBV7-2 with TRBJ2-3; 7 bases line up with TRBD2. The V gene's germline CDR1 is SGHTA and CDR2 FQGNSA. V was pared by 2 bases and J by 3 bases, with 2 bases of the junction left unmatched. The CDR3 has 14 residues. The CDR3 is CASSLSGNTDTQYF. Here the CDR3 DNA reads TGTGCCAGCAGCTTAAGCGGGAATACAGATACGCAGTATTTT.

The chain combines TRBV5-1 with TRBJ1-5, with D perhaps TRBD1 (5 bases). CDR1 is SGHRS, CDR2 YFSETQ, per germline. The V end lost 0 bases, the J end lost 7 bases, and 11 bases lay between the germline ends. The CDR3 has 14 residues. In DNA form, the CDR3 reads TGCGCCAGCAGCTTGGCGGGGGGTCCCCAGCCCCAGCATTTT. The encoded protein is CASSLAGGPQPQHF.

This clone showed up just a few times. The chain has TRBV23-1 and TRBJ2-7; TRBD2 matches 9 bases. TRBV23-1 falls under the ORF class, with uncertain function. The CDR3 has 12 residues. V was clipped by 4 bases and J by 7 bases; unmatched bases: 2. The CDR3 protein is CASSLLAGEQYF. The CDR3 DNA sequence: TGCGCCAGCAGTCTACTAGCGGGTGAGCAGTACTTC.

In nucleotides, the CDR3 is TGTGCCTGGGGAACCTTAGCGGGAGCTACGCAGTATTTT. Translation gives CAWGTLAGATQYF. The chain has TRBV30 and TRBJ2-3; 9 bases fit TRBD2. The V and J ends lost 5 bases and 8 bases, in that order; junction bases with no gene match: 8. The CDR3 totals 13 residues. Germline loops: CDR1 GTSNPN, CDR2 SVGIG (reference sequence).

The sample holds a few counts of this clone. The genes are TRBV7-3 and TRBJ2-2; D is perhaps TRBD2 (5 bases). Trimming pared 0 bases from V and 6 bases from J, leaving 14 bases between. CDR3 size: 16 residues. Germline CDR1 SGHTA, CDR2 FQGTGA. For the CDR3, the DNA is TGTGCCAGCAGCTTAACGTATGGAGGACTCCCCGGGGAGCTGTTTTTT. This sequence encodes CASSLTYGGLPGELFF.

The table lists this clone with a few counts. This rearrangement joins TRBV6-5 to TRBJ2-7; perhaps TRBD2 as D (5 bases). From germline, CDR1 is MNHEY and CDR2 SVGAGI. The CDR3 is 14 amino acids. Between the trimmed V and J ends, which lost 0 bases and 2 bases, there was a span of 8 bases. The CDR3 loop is CASSYSIGTYEQYF. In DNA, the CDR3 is TGTGCCAGCAGTTACTCGATCGGGACCTACGAGCAGTACTTC.